This T cell receptor (beta chain) was sequenced in a study of T cell changes during pregnancy in multiple sclerosis. Germline V gives CDR1 SGHRS, CDR2 YFSETQ. This CDR3 has 15 amino acids. V shed 0 bases and J 0 bases; nucleotides not matched to a gene: 3. Assay used: immunoSEQ multiplex PCR; TCRdb lists only in-frame clones, some missing. The data show over 35,000 clones, about 88% seen once. V and J are TRBV5-1 and TRBJ2-7; 7 nucleotides line up with TRBD2. Sequencing was performed on CD4+ T cells from peripheral blood mononuclear cells, taken in the first trimester of pregnancy. This sequence originates from a female donor with multiple sclerosis, enrolled in a pregnancy study. CDR3 region: CASSLDGRSSYEQYF. DNA of the CDR3: TGCGCCAGCAGCTTGGACGGGAGGTCCTCCTACGAGCAGTACTTC.